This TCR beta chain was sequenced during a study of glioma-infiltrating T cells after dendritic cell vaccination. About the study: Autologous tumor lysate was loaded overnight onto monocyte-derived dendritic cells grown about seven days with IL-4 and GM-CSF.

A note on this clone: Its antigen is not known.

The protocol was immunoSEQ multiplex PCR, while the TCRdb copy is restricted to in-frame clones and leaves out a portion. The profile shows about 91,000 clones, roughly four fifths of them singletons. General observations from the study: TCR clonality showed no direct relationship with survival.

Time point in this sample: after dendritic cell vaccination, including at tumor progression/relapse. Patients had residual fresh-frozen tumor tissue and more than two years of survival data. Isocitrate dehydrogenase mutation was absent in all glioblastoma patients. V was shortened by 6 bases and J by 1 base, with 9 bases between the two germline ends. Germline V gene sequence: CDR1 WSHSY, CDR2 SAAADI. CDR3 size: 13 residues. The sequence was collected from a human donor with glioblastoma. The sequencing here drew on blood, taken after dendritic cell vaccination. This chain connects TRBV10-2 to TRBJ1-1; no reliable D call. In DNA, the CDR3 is TGCGCCAGCAGAGGCCGGGAGAACACTGAAGCTTTCTTT. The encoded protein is CASRGRENTEAFF.